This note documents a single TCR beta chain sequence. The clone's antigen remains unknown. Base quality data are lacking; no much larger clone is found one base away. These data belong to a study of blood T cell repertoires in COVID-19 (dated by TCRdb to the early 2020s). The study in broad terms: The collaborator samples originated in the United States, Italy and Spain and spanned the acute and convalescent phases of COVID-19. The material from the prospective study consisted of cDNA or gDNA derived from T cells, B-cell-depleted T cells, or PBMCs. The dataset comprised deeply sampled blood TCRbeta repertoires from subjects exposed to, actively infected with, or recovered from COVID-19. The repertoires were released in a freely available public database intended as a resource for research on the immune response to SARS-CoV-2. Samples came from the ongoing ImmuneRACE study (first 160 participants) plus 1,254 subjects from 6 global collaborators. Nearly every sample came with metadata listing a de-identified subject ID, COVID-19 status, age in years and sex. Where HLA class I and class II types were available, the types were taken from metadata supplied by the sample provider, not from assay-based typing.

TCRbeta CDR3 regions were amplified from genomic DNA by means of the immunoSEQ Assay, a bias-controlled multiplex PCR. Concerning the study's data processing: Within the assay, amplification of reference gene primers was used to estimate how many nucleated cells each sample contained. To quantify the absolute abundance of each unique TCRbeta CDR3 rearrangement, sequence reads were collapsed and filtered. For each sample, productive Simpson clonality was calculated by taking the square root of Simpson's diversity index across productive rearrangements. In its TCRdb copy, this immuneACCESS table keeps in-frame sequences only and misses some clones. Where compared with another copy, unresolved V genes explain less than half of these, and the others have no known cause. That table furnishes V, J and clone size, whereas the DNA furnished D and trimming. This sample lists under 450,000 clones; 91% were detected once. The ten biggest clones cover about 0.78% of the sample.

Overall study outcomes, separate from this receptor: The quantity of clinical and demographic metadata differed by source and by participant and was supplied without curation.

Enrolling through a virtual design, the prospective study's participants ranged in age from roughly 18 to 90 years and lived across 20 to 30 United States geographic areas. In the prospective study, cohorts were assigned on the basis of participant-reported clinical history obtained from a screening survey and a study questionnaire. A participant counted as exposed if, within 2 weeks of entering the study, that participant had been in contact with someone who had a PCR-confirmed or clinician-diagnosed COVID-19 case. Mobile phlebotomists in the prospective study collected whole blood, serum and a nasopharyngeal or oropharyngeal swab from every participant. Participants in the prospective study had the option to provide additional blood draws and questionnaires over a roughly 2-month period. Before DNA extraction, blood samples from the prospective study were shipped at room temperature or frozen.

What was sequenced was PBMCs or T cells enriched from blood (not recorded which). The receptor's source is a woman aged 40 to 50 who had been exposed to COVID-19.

DNA sequence: TGTGCCAGCAGCCGCGAAACAGAGAACACTGAAGCTTTCTTT. It specifies CASSRETENTEAFF. The chain is made from TRBV5-6 and TRBJ1-1, with the D gene not confidently named. The CDR3 starts with the cysteine, ends with the phenylalanine, and has 14 residues. Here the CDR3 DNA is all that survives: 42 bases in frame from base 1. V is pared back by 4 bases and J by 1 base, with 11 bases lying between the germline termini. Via the germline V gene, CDR1 is SGHDT and CDR2 YYEEEE.